Detailed here is one T cell receptor (beta chain). Antigen unknown. These data come from a study of cytomegalovirus exposure and HLA in healthy donors. Germline CDR1 reads KGHSY; CDR2 reads FQNENV. There are 15 residues in the CDR3. J lost 1 base, V lost 4 bases, and 4 bases had no gene match. Whole-study results and caveats: The productive fraction for most TCR beta V segments was about 90% or about 30% in an earlier analysis. The authors later found HLA-associated TCR beta chains more clonally expanded than equally common others.

PCR was performed using 60 Vbeta and 13 Jbeta primers. Produced via immunoSEQ multiplex PCR; TCRdb's table is partial and in-frame only. The table has 150,000 to 200,000 clones, around 62% seen once. The chain is built from TRBV16 and TRBJ1-5, with 7 bases matching TRBD1. The origin of this receptor is a middle-aged man in good health and CMV-seronegative. The source material was PBMCs. CDR3 nucleotides: TGTGCCAGCAGCCTGAGGGACAGCAGCAATCAGCCCCAGCATTTT. The encoded protein is CASSLRDSSNQPQHF.